Presented here are 13 T cell receptor beta chains from one specimen sequenced in a study of blood T cell repertoires in COVID-19 (dated by TCRdb to the early 2020s). The protocol used for the library was the immunoSEQ multiplex PCR assay. Held by TCRdb, this immuneACCESS table contains in-frame sequences only and omits some clones. Under half of the omission traces to an unresolved V gene where checked; the cause of the rest is unknown. This sample comprises 250,000 to 300,000 clones, about 88% of them detected only once. The ten largest make up around 4.6% of the sample. The sequenced sample consisted of peripheral blood. Receptors originate from a woman in her thirties or forties who had recovered from COVID-19.

V gene TRBV6-1 combines with J gene TRBJ1-4; TRBD1 matches 11 bases. The CDR3 runs to 16 residues. J was trimmed by 7 bases and V by 4 bases; bases with no gene match: 8. The germline V gene has CDR1 MNHNS and CDR2 SASEGT. CDR3 nucleotides: TGTGCCAGCAGTGGGGGGACAGGGGGTCACGGTGAAAAACTGTTTTTT. Translating gives CASSGGTGGHGEKLFF.

The gene calls are TRBV18 and TRBJ1-1; D possibly corresponds to TRBD1 (5 bases). The germline V gene has CDR1 KGHSH and CDR2 LQKENI. V was cut by 0 bases and J by 1 base, with 9 bases left in between. CDR3 length: 15 residues. This chain's CDR3 is CASSPPGHTNTEAFF. In nucleotides, the CDR3 is TGTGCCAGCTCACCACCCGGACATACGAACACTGAAGCTTTCTTT.

As DNA, the CDR3 is TGTGCCAGCAGTCGGGACTTCAATATCGGGGAGCTGTTTTTT. Encoded protein: CASSRDFNIGELFF. The chain combines TRBV3-1 (or the pseudogene TRBV3-2) with TRBJ2-2, with D possibly being TRBD2 (6 bases). Germline CDR1 is LGHDT and CDR2 is YNNKEL (reference sequence). CDR3 length equals 14 residues. Trimming shortened V by 6 bases and J by 7 bases, and 15 bases separated the two germline ends.

This chain uses TRBV3-1 (or the pseudogene TRBV3-2) with TRBJ2-3, with TRBD2 identical over 13 bases. CDR1 is LGHDT, CDR2 YNNKEL, per germline (reference sequence). This CDR3 comprises 19 residues. J was trimmed by 0 bases and V by 0 bases; bases with no gene match: 6. CDR3: CASSQDSPGLAGSTDTQYF. CDR3 nucleotide sequence: TGTGCCAGCAGCCAAGACAGTCCGGGACTAGCGGGGAGCACAGATACGCAGTATTTT.

The V and J genes are TRBV6-5 and TRBJ2-1, with no clear D. Looked up from germline, CDR1 is MNHEY and CDR2 is SVGAGI. V lost 1 base to trimming and J lost 8 bases, with 12 bases between them. The CDR3 has 14 residues. The CDR3 loop is CASSYFPSIDEQFF. CDR3 DNA sequence: TGTGCCAGCAGTTACTTTCCTAGTATCGATGAGCAGTTCTTC.

The V call is TRBV6-1, the J call TRBJ1-5, with a weak D call TRBD1 (5 bases). CDR3 length: 16 amino acids. Germline loops: CDR1 MNHNS, CDR2 SASEGT. The ends were cut back, 4 bases at V and 4 bases at J, with 17 bases in the middle. CDR3 sequence reads: CASSAHQGVGNQPQHF. CDR3 DNA: TGTGCCAGCAGTGCGCACCAAGGGGTTGGTAATCAGCCCCAGCATTTT.

The gene calls are TRBV19 and TRBJ1-1; 10 bases map to TRBD1. The germline V gene encodes CDR1 LNHDA and CDR2 SQIVND (reference sequence). J lost 5 bases, V lost 10 bases, and 13 bases had no gene match. This CDR3 has 15 amino acids. The CDR3, as DNA: TGTGCCACCTCACCGCAGACAGGGGGCAAGACTGAAGCTTTCTTT. This codes for CATSPQTGGKTEAFF.

The chain combines TRBV5-1 with TRBJ2-5; 7 positions match TRBD1. V shed 1 base, J shed 3 bases, and the junction held 3 bases outside the gene matches. The CDR3 length is 14 residues. The germline gives CDR1 SGHRS, CDR2 YFSETQ. The CDR3 sequence is CASSLIGTEETQYF. CDR3 in DNA: TGCGCCAGCAGCTTGATCGGGACAGAAGAGACCCAGTACTTC. Combining the CDR3 with reference TRBV5-1 and TRBJ2-5 gives the whole variable domain KAGVTQTPRYLIKTRGQQVTLSCSPISGHRSVSWYQQTPGQGLQFLFEYFSETQRNKGNFPGRFSGRQFSNSRSEMNVSTLELGDSALYLCASSLIGTEETQYFGPGTRLLVL.

This sequence joins TRBV10-3 and TRBJ2-1, with TRBD1 matching 10 bases. Germline V gene data show CDR1 as ENHRY and CDR2 as SYGVKD. Trimming removed 10 bases from V and 3 bases from J; junction bases left unmatched: 9. The CDR3 totals 15 residues. CDR3: CATKSGTGVYNEQFF. CDR3 DNA sequence: TGTGCCACCAAGTCGGGGACAGGGGTCTACAATGAGCAGTTCTTC.

This chain joins TRBV5-6 and TRBJ2-3; TRBD2 matches 9 bases. Looked up from germline, CDR1 is SGHDT and CDR2 is YYEEEE. The CDR3 is 14 amino acids. J was trimmed by 7 bases and V by 2 bases; bases with no gene match: 5. The CDR3 sequence is CASSFGTSSHTQYF. In DNA, the CDR3 is TGTGCCAGCAGCTTCGGGACTAGCAGTCATACGCAGTATTTT.

This clone was picked up one time. The chain recombines TRBV30 with TRBJ2-5; 11 bases align to TRBD2. The V gene's germline CDR1 is GTSNPN and CDR2 SVGIG (reference sequence). This CDR3 has 15 residues. J gave up 1 base and V 0 bases, and 1 base lay outside the gene matches. CDR3 bases: TGTGCCTGGAGTGTAGGGACTAGCGGCCAAGAGACCCAGTACTTC. It yields the protein CAWSVGTSGQETQYF.

CDR3 region: CASGTGELTEAFF. CDR3 DNA: TGTGCCAGCGGGACAGGGGAGCTCACTGAAGCTTTCTTT. The gene calls are TRBV6-6 and TRBJ1-1; 10 bases line up with TRBD1. V shed 8 bases, J shed 4 bases, and the junction held 4 bases outside the gene matches. Germline-derived CDR1 and CDR2 are MNHNY and SVGAGI (reference sequence). The CDR3 runs to 13 residues.

This clone was picked up a small number of times. The chain links TRBV5-6 to TRBJ2-7; D possibly corresponds to TRBD2 (6 bases). From germline, CDR1 is SGHDT and CDR2 YYEEEE. V was pared by 1 base and J by 4 bases, with 12 bases between. CDR3 length: 14 residues. CDR3 amino acids: CASSLTLARYEQYF. In DNA, the CDR3 is TGTGCCAGCAGCTTGACGCTAGCGCGGTACGAGCAGTACTTC.